A single sample is the source of the 13 T cell receptor beta chains below, sequenced in a study of long-term antiretroviral therapy in people with HIV. Samples were assayed with immunoSEQ v3.0 at survey level. Generated by immunoSEQ multiplex PCR, the TCRdb table keeps only in-frame clones and is missing some. The sample has about 15,000 clones; about 88% are singletons. This material consisted of unsorted PBMCs, taken 0.1 years after starting antiretroviral therapy. The receptor set was obtained from a man between 18 and 29 years old with HIV.

The CDR3, as DNA: TGTGCCAGCAGCCAGGAGACCAGCTACGAGCAGTACTTC. Translated, it gives CASSQETSYEQYF. This chain uses TRBV9 with TRBJ2-7; D call uncertain. The ends were cut back, 4 bases at V and 3 bases at J, with 11 bases in the middle. The CDR3 spans 13 residues. In germline, CDR1 is SGDLS, CDR2 YYNGEE. The variable domain in full, with the rest retrieved from reference TRBV9 and TRBJ2-7, is DSGVTQTPKHLITATGQRVTLRCSPRSGDLSVYWYQQSLDQGLQFLIQYYNGEERAKGNILERFSAQQFPDLHSELNLSSLELGDSALYFCASSQETSYEQYFGPGTRLTVT.

The chain is built from TRBV23-1 and TRBJ1-6, with no clear D. TRBV23-1 is sorted into the ORF group, with uncertain function. This CDR3 region has 13 residues. V lost 3 bases and J lost 11, with 11 bases in between. The CDR3 loop reads CASSHGRDPPLHF. Written as DNA, the CDR3 is TGCGCCAGCAGTCATGGGAGGGATCCACCCCTCCACTTT.

The chain is built from TRBV15 and TRBJ2-1, with 12 bases that match TRBD1. The germline CDR1 and CDR2 sequences are LNHNV and YYDKDF (reference sequence). This CDR3 comprises 16 residues. V was clipped by 0 bases and J by 12 bases; unmatched bases: 9. Written as DNA, the CDR3 is TGTGCCACCAGCAGAGATTTCCCGGGACAGGGGGCCGGGCAGTTCTTC. Its protein product is CATSRDFPGQGAGQFF.

J is TRBJ2-5 and V is TRBV29-1, with D possibly matching TRBD1 (5 bases). Germline-derived CDR1 and CDR2 are SQVTM and ANQGSEA. The germline V and J ends were trimmed by 2 bases and 2 bases, with 9 bases remaining between them. This CDR3 region has 13 residues. CDR3 sequence (DNA): TGCAGCGTTGAAAGCAGGGATCAAGAGACCCAGTACTTC. Protein sequence: CSVESRDQETQYF.

The chain couples TRBV30 to TRBJ1-1; 7 nucleotides match TRBD1. Germline assignment: CDR1 GTSNPN and CDR2 SVGIG (reference sequence). The CDR3 is 15 amino acids. Unmatched junction bases numbered 5, after V lost 0 bases and J lost 1 base. The CDR3 DNA follows: TGTGCCTGGAGTGTCACGAAGGGGGCGAACACTGAAGCTTTCTTT. Encoded protein: CAWSVTKGANTEAFF.

The rearrangement uses TRBV2 and TRBJ1-3, with TRBD1 matching over 11 bases. The germline V gene has CDR1 SNHLY and CDR2 FYNNEI. The CDR3 extends over 17 amino acids. The J segment lost 9 bases and the V segment lost 7 bases, leaving 17 bases of the junction unmatched. This CDR3 reads CASTGLRDRGARVTIYF. The CDR3 region has the DNA TGTGCCAGCACCGGCCTTCGGGACAGGGGGGCCCGAGTCACCATATATTTT.

The chain uses TRBV15 and TRBJ2-1; D may be TRBD2 (5 bases). Germline CDR1 reads LNHNV; CDR2 reads YYDKDF (reference sequence). V gave up 1 base and J gave up 8 bases, with 12 bases separating them. There are 14 residues in the CDR3. The CDR3 loop reads CATSRGRYSDEQFF. The DNA of the CDR3 is TGTGCCACCAGCAGAGGGCGGTATAGCGATGAGCAGTTCTTC.

The rearrangement joins TRBV7-9 to TRBJ1-1; no firm D call. Trimming stripped 4 bases from V and 2 bases from J, with 8 bases between. This CDR3 region has 13 residues. Germline loops: CDR1 SEHNR, CDR2 FQNEAQ (reference sequence). CDR3 region: CASSSSPNTEAFF. The CDR3 nucleotides are TGTGCCAGCAGCTCATCCCCAAACACTGAAGCTTTCTTT.

The chain uses TRBV29-1 and TRBJ1-1; 7 bases align to TRBD1. After removal of 6 bases from V and 3 bases from J, the junction contained 4 bases not matched to a gene. The CDR3 is 12 amino acids. The germline V gene encodes CDR1 SQVTM and CDR2 ANQGSEA. CDR3 DNA sequence: TGCAGCGTGTCGACAGGGTACACTGAAGCTTTCTTT. Encoded protein: CSVSTGYTEAFF.

The gene calls are TRBV4-2 and TRBJ1-3; D is unresolved. Trimming shortened V by 0 bases and J by 8 bases, and 14 bases separated the two germline ends. Per the germline V gene, CDR1 is LGHNA and CDR2 is YNFKEQ. The CDR3 extends over 15 amino acids. CDR3 DNA sequence: TGTGCCAGCAGCCAAGAACCCGGGGATGGTGACACCATATATTTT. Translating it yields CASSQEPGDGDTIYF.

V is TRBV15 and J is TRBJ1-1, with no clear D. V lost 0 bases to trimming and J lost 4 bases, with 3 bases between them. CDR3 length: 12 residues. CDR1 LNHNV and CDR2 YYDKDF come from the germline V gene (reference sequence). DNA for the CDR3: TGTGCCACCAGCAGAGATTTCACTGAAGCTTTCTTT. Encoded protein: CATSRDFTEAFF.

Here the CDR3 DNA reads TGTGCCAGCAGATCCGGGACAGGGGGCGCTGTAGCTTTCTTT. Residues: CASRSGTGGAVAFF. The rearrangement uses TRBV6-5 and TRBJ1-1; TRBD1 matches at 12 bases. This CDR3 spans 14 amino acids. J was trimmed by 10 bases and V by 6 bases; bases with no gene match: 9. Germline V lookup: CDR1 MNHEY, CDR2 SVGAGI.

The chain recombines TRBV6-5 with TRBJ2-3, with D unresolved. Germline-derived CDR1 and CDR2 are MNHEY and SVGAGI. The CDR3 spans 13 residues. Trimming cost V 6 bases and J 1 base, with 8 bases left between them. The CDR3 is CASSPSGTDTQYF. The CDR3 nucleotides are TGTGCCAGCAGCCCGTCCGGCACAGATACGCAGTATTTT.